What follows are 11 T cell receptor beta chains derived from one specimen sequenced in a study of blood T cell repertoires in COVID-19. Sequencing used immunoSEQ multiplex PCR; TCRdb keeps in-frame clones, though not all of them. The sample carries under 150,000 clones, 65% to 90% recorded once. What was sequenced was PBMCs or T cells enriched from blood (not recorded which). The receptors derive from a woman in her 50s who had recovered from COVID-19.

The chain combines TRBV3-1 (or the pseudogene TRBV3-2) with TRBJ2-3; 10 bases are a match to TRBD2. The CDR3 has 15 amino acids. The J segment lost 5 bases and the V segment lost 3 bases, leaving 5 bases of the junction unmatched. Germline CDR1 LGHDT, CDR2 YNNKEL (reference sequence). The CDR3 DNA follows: TGTGCCAGCAGCCATATAGCGGGGGGAGGAGATACGCAGTATTTT. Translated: CASSHIAGGGDTQYF.

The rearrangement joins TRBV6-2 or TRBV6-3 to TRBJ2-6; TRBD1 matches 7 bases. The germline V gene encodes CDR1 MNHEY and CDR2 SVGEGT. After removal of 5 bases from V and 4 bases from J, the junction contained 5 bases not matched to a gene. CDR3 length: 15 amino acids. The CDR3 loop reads CASSARGSGANVLTF. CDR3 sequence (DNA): TGTGCCAGCAGTGCCAGGGGGAGCGGGGCCAACGTCCTGACTTTC.

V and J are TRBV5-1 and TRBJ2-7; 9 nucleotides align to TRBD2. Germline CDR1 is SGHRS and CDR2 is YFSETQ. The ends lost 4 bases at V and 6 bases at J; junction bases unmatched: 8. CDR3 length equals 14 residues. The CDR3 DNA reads TGCGCCAGCAGCGAAGGCGGGGGGGCCCGCGAGCAGTACTTC. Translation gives CASSEGGGAREQYF.

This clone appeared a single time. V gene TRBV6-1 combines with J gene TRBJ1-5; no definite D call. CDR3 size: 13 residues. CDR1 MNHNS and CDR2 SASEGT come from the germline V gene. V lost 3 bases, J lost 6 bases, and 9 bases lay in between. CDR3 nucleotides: TGTGCCAGCAGTGACCCGGGGATTCAGCCCCAGCATTTT. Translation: CASSDPGIQPQHF.

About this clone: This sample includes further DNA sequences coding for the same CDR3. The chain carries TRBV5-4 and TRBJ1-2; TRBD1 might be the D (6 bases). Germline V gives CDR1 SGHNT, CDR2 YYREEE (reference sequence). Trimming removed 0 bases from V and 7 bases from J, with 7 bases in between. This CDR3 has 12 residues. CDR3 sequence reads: CASSLVGGGYTF. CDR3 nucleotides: TGTGCCAGCAGCTTGGTAGGGGGTGGCTACACCTTC.

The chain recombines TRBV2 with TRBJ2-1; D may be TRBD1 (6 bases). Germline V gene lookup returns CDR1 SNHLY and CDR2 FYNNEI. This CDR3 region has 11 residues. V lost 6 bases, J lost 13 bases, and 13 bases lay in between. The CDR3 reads CASSRTEFQFF. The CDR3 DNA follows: TGTGCCAGCAGCCGGACAGAATTTCAGTTCTTC.

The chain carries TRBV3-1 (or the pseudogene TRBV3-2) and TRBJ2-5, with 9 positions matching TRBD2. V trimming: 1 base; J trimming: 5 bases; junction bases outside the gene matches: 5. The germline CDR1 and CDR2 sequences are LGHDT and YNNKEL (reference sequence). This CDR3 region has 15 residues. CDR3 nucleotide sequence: TGTGCCAGCAGCCAAGCTAGCGGGGTTGGGGAGACCCAGTACTTC. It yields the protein CASSQASGVGETQYF.

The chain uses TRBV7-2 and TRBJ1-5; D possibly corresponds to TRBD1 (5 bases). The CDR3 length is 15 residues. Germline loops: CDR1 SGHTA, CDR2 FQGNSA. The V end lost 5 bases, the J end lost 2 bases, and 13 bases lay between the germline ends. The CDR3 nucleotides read TGTGCCAGCAGCCCGGGGGGGGATCGCAATCAGCCCCAGCATTTT. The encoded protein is CASSPGGDRNQPQHF.

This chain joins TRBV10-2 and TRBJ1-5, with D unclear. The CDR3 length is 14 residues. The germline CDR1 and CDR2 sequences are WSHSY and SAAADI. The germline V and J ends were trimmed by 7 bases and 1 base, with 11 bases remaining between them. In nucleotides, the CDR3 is TGCGCCAGCACCGCCACACAGAGCAATCAGCCCCAGCATTTT. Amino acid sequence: CASTATQSNQPQHF.

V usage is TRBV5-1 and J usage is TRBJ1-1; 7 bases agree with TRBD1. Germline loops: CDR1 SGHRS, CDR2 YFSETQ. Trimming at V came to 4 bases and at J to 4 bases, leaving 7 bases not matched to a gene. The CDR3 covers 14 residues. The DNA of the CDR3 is TGCGCCAGCAGCGCCCCCGGGACAGTCACTGAAGCTTTCTTT. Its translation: CASSAPGTVTEAFF.

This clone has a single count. The CDR3 DNA reads TGTGCCAGCTCACCGGGACAGGGTCCCTACGAGCAGTACTTC. This codes for CASSPGQGPYEQYF. The chain employs TRBV18 and TRBJ2-7, with 9 bases identical to TRBD1. V lost 3 bases and J lost 2; bases outside the gene matches: 2. This CDR3 is built from 14 residues. Germline assignment: CDR1 KGHSH and CDR2 LQKENI.